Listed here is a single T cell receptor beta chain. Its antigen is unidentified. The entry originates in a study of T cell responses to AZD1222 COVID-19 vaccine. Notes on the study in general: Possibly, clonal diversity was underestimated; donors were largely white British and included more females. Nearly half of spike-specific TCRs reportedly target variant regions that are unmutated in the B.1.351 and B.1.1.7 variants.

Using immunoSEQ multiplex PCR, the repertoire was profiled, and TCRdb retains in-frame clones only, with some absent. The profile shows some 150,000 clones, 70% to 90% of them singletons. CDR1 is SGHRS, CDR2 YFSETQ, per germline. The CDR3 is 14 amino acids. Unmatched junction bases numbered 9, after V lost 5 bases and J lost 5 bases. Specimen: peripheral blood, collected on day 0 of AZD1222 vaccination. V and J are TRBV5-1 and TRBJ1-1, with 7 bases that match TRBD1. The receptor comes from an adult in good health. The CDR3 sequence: CASRQGQVGTEAFF. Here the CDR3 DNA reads TGCGCCAGCAGACAAGGACAGGTGGGGACTGAAGCTTTCTTT.